Listed here is a single T cell receptor (beta chain). Its antigen remains unidentified. This sample was taken from a study of T cells in pancreatic ductal adenocarcinoma. V lost 1 base to trimming and J lost 3 bases, with 14 bases between them. This CDR3 has 15 amino acids. CDR1 and CDR2 (germline): SGHTS, YDEGEE. No neoadjuvant therapy was given to the selected pancreatic ductal adenocarcinoma patients before their surgery. Sequenced by immunoSEQ multiplex PCR; TCRdb stores in-frame clones only, minus some. The table records 25,000 to 35,000 clones, 85% to 95% of them present only once. The study, taken as a whole, reports: This surgical cohort overrepresents the minority presenting with early-stage disease.

This clonotype originated in a human donor with pancreatic ductal adenocarcinoma. This chain joins TRBV5-8 and TRBJ2-7; D gene unclear. The specimen sequenced was PBMCs. CDR3: CASSLPGSRDYEQYF. DNA of the CDR3: TGTGCCAGCAGCTTGCCCGGTAGCAGAGACTACGAGCAGTACTTC.